This TCR beta chain was profiled in a study of T cell repertoires in cytomegalovirus infection. Looking at the study overall: Public TCR beta signatures provided an indication of both CMV infection and a matching HLA type. Notes on the study in general: The ex vivo response was dominated by HLA-C-restricted CMV-specific TCR beta clonotypes.

As to this clonotype: Its specificity is not known.

The germline V gene encodes CDR1 SNHLY and CDR2 FYNNEI. The CDR3 length is 14 residues. The J segment lost 4 bases and the V segment lost 8 bases, leaving 4 bases of the junction unmatched. TCRdb re-called the reads with MiXCR, one entry per CDR3 protein. The top ten clones hold 12% of a sample with fewer than 950,000 distinct CDR3 sequences, approximately 32% of them seen once. The sequencing used cultured CD8+ T cells from PBMCs, collected from culture after CMV antigen stimulation. The V and J genes are TRBV2 and TRBJ1-3; TRBD1 agrees at 11 bases. This clonotype was sampled from a human donor in good health (CMV status not recorded). Some clones in this sample may be carry-over from other donors' samples. The CDR3, as DNA: TGTGCCAGCTGGACAGGGGGCAGGGGAAACACCATATATTTT. This encodes CASWTGGRGNTIYF.